The rows below give T cell receptor beta chains drawn from one sample of a study of shared T cell receptors in the human thymus. Clones were sequenced by immunoSEQ multiplex PCR, and TCRdb holds only the in-frame ones, with some missing. The sample gives approximately 580,000 clones, more than 75% of which show up once; about 0.013% is in the top ten. These data were also filed under a second study, of human thymus T cells.

The specimen sequenced was thymocytes. Receptor source: a boy under two years old with a congenital heart defect. CDR3s include the opening cysteine and the closing phenylalanine or tryptophan. A D gene is named only where the DNA matches it firmly. Not all rows give a size; the values are once, few, many and, for expanded clones, a class.

.	.	TRBV7-2	TRBJ1-2	CASSLVRGGADGYTF	TGTGCCAGCAGCTTAGTAAGGGGTGGGGCCGATGGCTACACCTTC
TRBD1	.	TRBV11-2	TRBJ2-7	CASSLVGRGPYEQYF	TGTGCCAGCAGCTTAGTGGGCAGGGGGCCCTACGAGCAGTACTTC
TRBD1	.	TRBV23-1	TRBJ2-1	CASRGQGPYNEQFF	TGCGCCAGCAGAGGACAGGGGCCCTACAATGAGCAGTTCTTC
TRBD2	.	TRBV19	TRBJ2-5	CASSRGLAVQETQYF	TGTGCCAGTAGCAGGGGACTAGCGGTCCAAGAGACCCAGTACTTC
TRBD2	.	TRBV4-3	TRBJ2-3	CASSPLAGNSTDTQYF	TGCGCCAGCAGCCCGTTAGCGGGAAACAGCACAGATACGCAGTATTTT
.	.	TRBV20-1	TRBJ2-7	CSALQLREQYF	TGCAGTGCTCTACAGCTCCGGGAGCAGTACTTC
TRBD2	.	TRBV25-1	TRBJ2-7	CASSEGREEPFSYEQYF	TGTGCCAGCAGTGAAGGGCGGGAGGAACCTTTCTCCTACGAGCAGTACTTC
.	.	TRBV5-8	TRBJ1-5	CASSLVPKTVYNQPQHF	TGTGCCAGCAGCTTGGTGCCTAAGACAGTTTACAATCAGCCCCAGCATTTT
TRBD2	.	TRBV19	TRBJ2-3	CASSEPGLAGDTQYF	TGTGCCAGTAGTGAACCGGGACTAGCGGGAGATACGCAGTATTTT
.	.	TRBV10-1	TRBJ2-3	CASSEPSLASSTDTQYF	TGCGCCAGCAGCGAACCCTCTCTAGCCTCTAGCACAGATACGCAGTATTTT
TRBD2	.	TRBV5-6	TRBJ2-2	CASSLGGRANTGELFF	TGTGCCAGCAGCTTGGGCGGGAGAGCGAACACCGGGGAGCTGTTTTTT
TRBD2	few	TRBV18	TRBJ2-1	CASSPQTSGIIDEQFF	TGTGCCAGCTCACCACAAACTAGCGGGATAATTGATGAGCAGTTCTTC
TRBD1	few	TRBV10-3	TRBJ1-2	CAISESRRDRVYGYTF	TGTGCCATCAGTGAGTCGAGGCGGGACAGGGTATATGGCTACACCTTC
TRBD1	.	TRBV10-3	TRBJ2-7	CAISESGYEQDRGLYEQYF	TGTGCCATCAGTGAGAGCGGCTACGAGCAAGACAGGGGGCTTTACGAGCAGTACTTC
TRBD2	.	TRBV28	TRBJ2-5	CASSFKALAMETQYF	TGTGCCAGCAGTTTTAAGGCACTAGCGATGGAGACCCAGTACTTC
TRBD2	.	TRBV11-3	TRBJ2-5	CASSPTPFSGSPGSETQYF	TGTGCCAGCAGCCCCACACCCTTTAGCGGGAGTCCCGGGTCGGAGACCCAGTACTTC
TRBD1	.	TRBV14	TRBJ2-5	CASSQVVDRGVGTQYF	TGTGCCAGCAGCCAAGTTGTGGACAGGGGCGTAGGGACCCAGTACTTC
TRBD2	.	TRBV28	TRBJ2-7	CASREGREPYEQYF	TGTGCCAGCAGGGAGGGGAGGGAGCCCTACGAGCAGTACTTC
.	.	TRBV4-3	TRBJ1-5	CASTLSKGYSNQPQHF	TGCGCCAGCACCCTAAGTAAGGGGTATAGCAATCAGCCCCAGCATTTT
TRBD2	.	TRBV7-2	TRBJ2-7	CASSLERTSGLSSSYEQYF	TGTGCCAGCAGCTTAGAACGGACTAGCGGACTCTCAAGCTCCTACGAGCAGTACTTC
.	.	TRBV5-4	TRBJ2-7	CASSFVGGGPSVCGEQYF	TGTGCCAGCAGCTTTGTGGGAGGAGGACCGTCGGTGTGTGGCGAGCAGTACTTC
TRBD1	.	TRBV10-3	TRBJ1-1	CAIRQGEDGMNTEAFF	TGTGCCATCAGGCAGGGGGAGGATGGCATGAACACTGAAGCTTTCTTT
.	.	TRBV5-1	TRBJ2-1	CASSLRSNEQFF	TGCGCCAGCAGCTTGCGGTCCAATGAGCAGTTCTTC
.	.	TRBV29-1	TRBJ2-5	CSLTLGRGDQETQYF	TGCAGCTTAACCCTAGGCCGGGGAGATCAAGAGACCCAGTACTTC
TRBD2	.	TRBV10-2	TRBJ2-7	CASSHRLAGGSYEQYF	TGCGCCAGCAGTCACCGACTAGCGGGAGGGAGCTACGAGCAGTACTTC
TRBD1	few	TRBV6-1	TRBJ2-3	CASSNRDRETDTQYF	TGTGCCAGCAGTAACCGGGACAGGGAAACAGATACGCAGTATTTT
TRBD2	.	TRBV10-2	TRBJ2-1	CASSSPGRSGSYNEQFF	TGCGCCAGCAGTAGCCCCGGGAGGTCGGGGTCCTACAATGAGCAGTTCTTC
.	.	TRBV5-4	TRBJ2-6	CASSLVLALSSGANVLTF	TGTGCCAGCAGCTTGGTTCTAGCTCTTAGCTCTGGGGCCAACGTCCTGACTTTC
TRBD2	.	TRBV15	TRBJ2-1	CATSETSGSYNEQFF	TGTGCCACCAGCGAGACTAGCGGATCCTACAATGAGCAGTTCTTC
.	.	TRBV5-6	TRBJ2-7	CASSLGEGPLHADYEQYF	TGTGCCAGCAGCTTGGGTGAGGGCCCTTTACACGCCGACTACGAGCAGTACTTC
.	.	TRBV4-1	TRBJ2-7	CASSEAGSYEQYF	TGCGCCAGCAGCGAGGCGGGATCCTACGAGCAGTACTTC
.	.	TRBV4-2	TRBJ2-7	CASSQIIEAGGFSYEQYF	TGTGCCAGCAGCCAAATCATCGAGGCAGGGGGGTTTAGCTACGAGCAGTACTTC
.	.	TRBV11-2	TRBJ2-6	CASSTLRRQGCSGANVLTF	TGTGCCAGCAGCACGCTTCGGCGGCAGGGCTGTAGTGGGGCCAACGTCCTGACTTTC
TRBD2	.	TRBV28	TRBJ2-7	CASSAQLSESGTSGSSYEQYF	TGTGCCAGCAGTGCCCAATTATCCGAATCTGGGACTAGCGGGAGCTCCTACGAGCAGTACTTC
TRBD1	.	TRBV5-1	TRBJ1-2	CASRPPTGSYGYTF	TGCGCCAGCAGACCTCCGACAGGGAGCTATGGCTACACCTTC
TRBD1	.	TRBV6-5	TRBJ2-1	CASRSPGQGGDEQFF	TGTGCCAGCAGATCGCCGGGACAGGGAGGGGATGAGCAGTTCTTC
TRBD1	.	TRBV5-1	TRBJ2-4	CASSLGSDRSTKNIQYF	TGCGCCAGCAGCTTGGGTTCGGACAGGAGTACCAAAAACATTCAGTACTTC
TRBD2	.	TRBV4-3	TRBJ2-1	CASSQDWGRALDEQFF	TGCGCCAGCAGCCAAGACTGGGGGAGGGCCCTGGATGAGCAGTTCTTC
.	few	TRBV29-1	TRBJ2-1	CSVEQTYNEQFF	TGCAGCGTTGAACAGACTTACAATGAGCAGTTCTTC
TRBD2	once	TRBV6-1	TRBJ2-3	CASIGGRVTDTQYF	TGTGCCAGCATTGGCGGGAGGGTAACAGATACGCAGTATTTT
.	.	TRBV13	TRBJ2-3	CASSLDLQGGVTDTQYF	TGTGCCAGCAGCTTAGACCTCCAGGGGGGAGTCACAGATACGCAGTATTTT
.	few	TRBV7-9	TRBJ2-7	CASSLVTGTRSEEQYF	TGTGCCAGCAGCTTAGTTACCGGGACAAGGTCGGAAGAGCAGTACTTC
.	.	TRBV9	TRBJ2-3	CASTSGLHPGDTQYF	TGTGCCAGCACCTCGGGACTCCACCCCGGAGATACGCAGTATTTT
TRBD1	.	TRBV10-3	TRBJ2-7	CAISRDSYEQYF	TGTGCCATCAGTAGGGACAGCTACGAGCAGTACTTC
.	.	TRBV4-1	TRBJ2-7	CASSQEGFQGVAYEQYF	TGCGCCAGCAGCCAAGAGGGATTCCAGGGCGTAGCCTACGAGCAGTACTTC
.	.	TRBV28	TRBJ1-4	CASSQERQARSEEKLFF	TGTGCCAGCAGCCAAGAGAGACAGGCGAGGTCGGAGGAAAAACTGTTTTTT
TRBD2	.	TRBV19	TRBJ2-7	CASSISTSGLYEQYF	TGTGCCAGTAGTATAAGTACTAGCGGCCTTTACGAGCAGTACTTC
TRBD1	.	TRBV28	TRBJ2-7	CASTLGGQPTSSYEQYF	TGTGCCAGCACCCTAGGGGGACAGCCGACGAGCTCCTACGAGCAGTACTTC
TRBD1	.	TRBV11-2	TRBJ1-1	CASSSGTGGVAEAFF	TGTGCCAGCAGCTCAGGAACAGGGGGCGTAGCTGAAGCTTTCTTT
.	few	TRBV28	TRBJ1-2	CASSPDGTREGYTF	TGTGCCAGCAGTCCAGACGGCACGAGGGAGGGCTACACCTTC
TRBD1	.	TRBV6-1	TRBJ2-5	CASSARTGGPAQYF	TGTGCCAGCAGTGCGCGGACAGGGGGGCCGGCCCAGTACTTC
.	once	TRBV5-1	TRBJ2-7	CASSPESGLDEQYF	TGCGCCAGCAGCCCGGAAAGCGGCCTCGACGAGCAGTACTTC
TRBD2	.	TRBV7-9	TRBJ2-7	CASSLGRTSGIYEQYF	TGTGCCAGCAGCTTAGGGAGGACTAGCGGGATCTACGAGCAGTACTTC
TRBD2	.	TRBV4-2	TRBJ2-3	CASSQEGSSGMADTQYF	TGTGCCAGCAGCCAAGAGGGCTCTAGCGGGATGGCAGATACGCAGTATTTT